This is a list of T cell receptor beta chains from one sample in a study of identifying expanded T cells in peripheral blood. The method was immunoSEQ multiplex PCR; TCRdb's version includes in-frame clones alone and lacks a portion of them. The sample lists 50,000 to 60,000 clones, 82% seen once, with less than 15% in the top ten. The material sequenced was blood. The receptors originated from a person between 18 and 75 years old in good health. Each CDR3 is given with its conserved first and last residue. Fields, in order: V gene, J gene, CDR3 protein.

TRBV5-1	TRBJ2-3	CASSLKGGSGINTDTQYF
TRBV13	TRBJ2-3	CASSEGNAGGPITDTQYF
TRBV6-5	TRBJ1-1	CASSYGGRGEAFF
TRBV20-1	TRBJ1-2	CSAYDFGGYTF
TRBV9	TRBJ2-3	CASSGGPGTSTDTQYF
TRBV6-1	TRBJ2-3	CASSKQGAWTDTQYF
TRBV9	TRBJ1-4	CASSATRDRFDEKLFF
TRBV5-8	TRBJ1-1	CASSAVWGSPHEDTEAFF
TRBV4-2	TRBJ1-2	CASSQVGKDYGYTF
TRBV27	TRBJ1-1	CASSPTVRDEGAFF
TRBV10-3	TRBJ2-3	CAISVETSSSTQYF
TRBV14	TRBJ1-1	CASSRYRGDTNTEAFF
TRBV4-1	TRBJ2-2	CASSPGSPGELFF
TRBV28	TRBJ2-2	CASKEVNTGELFF
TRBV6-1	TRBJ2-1	CASSDLAGGYSSYNEQFF
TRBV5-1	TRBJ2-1	CASSLTGTTYNEQFF
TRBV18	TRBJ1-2	CASSRNEDGVYGYTF
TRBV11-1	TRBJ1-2	CASSSYGQGNTF
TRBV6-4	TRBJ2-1	CASSRTGGDEQFF
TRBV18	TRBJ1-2	CASSRQGDDGYTF
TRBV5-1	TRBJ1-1	CASSLNRGFTEAFF
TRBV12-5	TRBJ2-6	CASAISGANVLTF
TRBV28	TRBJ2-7	CASGTPPGQANYEQYF
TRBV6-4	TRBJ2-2	CASSDSTGTTGELFF
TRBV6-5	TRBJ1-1	CASSWDRGTMNTEAFF
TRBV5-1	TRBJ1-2	CASSSGQGGGYGYTF
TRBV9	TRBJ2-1	CASSAAGLAYNEQFF
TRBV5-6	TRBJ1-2	CASSLGQENGYTF